Presented here are 16 T cell receptor beta chains from one specimen sequenced in a study of control samples from healthy donors and cancer patients. Profiled with immunoSEQ multiplex PCR; TCRdb holds only in-frame clones, not every one. The sample holds about 84,000 clones, 65% to 90% seen once. The sequenced sample was PBMCs. The receptor set was obtained from a man in his sixties with head and neck cancer.

This clone was observed a single time. The chain carries TRBV12-3 or TRBV12-4 and TRBJ2-1; D uncertain. CDR3 size: 13 residues. The germline V and J ends were trimmed by 5 bases and 7 bases, with 12 bases remaining between them. CDR3 region: CASSPEKWNEQFF. The CDR3 DNA reads as TGTGCCAGCAGTCCCGAAAAGTGGAATGAGCAGTTCTTC.

The chain couples TRBV4-1 to TRBJ2-7; 11 bases align to TRBD2. This CDR3 contains 16 residues. The V gene's germline CDR1 is MGHRA and CDR2 YSYEKL. The junction had 10 bases not matched to a gene; V was cut back by 4 bases and J by 5 bases. The CDR3 coding sequence is TGCGCCAGCAGCCGCGGGGGACTAGCGGAAATTAACGAGCAGTACTTC. Its protein is CASSRGGLAEINEQYF.

V gene TRBV6-5 combines with J gene TRBJ1-1, with D possibly matching TRBD1 (6 bases). The CDR3 covers 16 residues. Trimming left V 2 bases short and J 0 bases short, with 13 bases between. Germline CDR1 and CDR2: MNHEY and SVGAGI. This chain's CDR3 is CASSYAGQLLNTEAFF. CDR3 sequence (DNA): TGTGCCAGCAGTTACGCTGGACAGCTCTTGAACACTGAAGCTTTCTTT.

The J gene is TRBJ1-3, the V gene TRBV5-5, with unresolved D. V gave up 1 base and J gave up 0 bases, with 11 bases separating them. The CDR3 runs 16 residues. CDR1 and CDR2 from the germline V gene are SGHKS and YYEKEE (reference sequence). The CDR3 region is CASSLSPVTSGNTIYF. CDR3 in DNA: TGTGCCAGCAGCTTGTCTCCTGTCACCTCTGGAAACACCATATATTTT. The complete variable domain, with remaining parts taken from reference TRBV5-5 and TRBJ1-3, reads DAGVTQSPTHLIKTRGQQVTLRCSPISGHKSVSWYQQVLGQGPQFIFQYYEKEERGRGNFPDRFSARQFPNYSSELNVNALLLGDSALYLCASSLSPVTSGNTIYFGEGSWLTVV.

This clone occurred once. The chain uses TRBV6-5 and TRBJ1-1, with D uncertain. Germline V CDR1 and CDR2: MNHEY, SVGAGI. Between the trimmed V and J ends, which lost 7 bases and 1 base, there was a span of 13 bases. The length of the CDR3 is 14 residues. The CDR3 sequence is CASTPLMENTEAFF. The DNA for the CDR3 is TGTGCCAGCACCCCCCTGATGGAGAACACTGAAGCTTTCTTT.

The chain carries TRBV6-5 and TRBJ1-1; D may be TRBD1 (6 bases). CDR3 length: 16 amino acids. Between the trimmed V and J ends, which lost 0 bases and 1 base, there was a span of 12 bases. The germline gives CDR1 MNHEY, CDR2 SVGAGI. CDR3 sequence: CASSYSRGAGNTEAFF. As DNA, the CDR3 is TGTGCCAGCAGTTACTCGAGGGGGGCTGGGAACACTGAAGCTTTCTTT.

The chain uses TRBV5-1 and TRBJ2-7; 8 bases match TRBD1. V dropped 4 bases and J dropped 2; count of bases not matched to a gene: 8. The CDR3 runs to 15 residues. CDR1 is SGHRS and CDR2 is YFSETQ in the germline V gene. For the CDR3, the DNA is TGCGCCAGCAGCCCAGGACAGGGCCTGACCTACGAGCAGTACTTC. As protein: CASSPGQGLTYEQYF. The whole variable domain, filled in from reference TRBV5-1 and TRBJ2-7, reads KAGVTQTPRYLIKTRGQQVTLSCSPISGHRSVSWYQQTPGQGLQFLFEYFSETQRNKGNFPGRFSGRQFSNSRSEMNVSTLELGDSALYLCASSPGQGLTYEQYFGPGTRLTVT.

The rearrangement uses TRBV27 and TRBJ2-1, with D possibly being TRBD2 (6 bases). V lost 5 bases to trimming and J lost 9 bases, with 14 bases between them. The CDR3 runs to 13 residues. The germline gives CDR1 MNHEY, CDR2 SMNVEV (reference sequence). Here the CDR3 reads CASSPVGGIEQFF. The CDR3 DNA reads TGTGCCAGCAGTCCAGTGGGCGGGATTGAGCAGTTCTTC.

Here the CDR3 reads CATSRDTGGAYTGELFF. The CDR3 DNA sequence: TGTGCCACCAGCAGAGATACAGGGGGAGCCTACACCGGGGAGCTGTTTTTT. The rearrangement uses TRBV15 and TRBJ2-2; 8 bases line up with TRBD1. The CDR3 covers 17 residues. The germline V gene has CDR1 LNHNV and CDR2 YYDKDF (reference sequence). J was trimmed by 3 bases and V by 0 bases; bases with no gene match: 6.

The V and J genes are TRBV5-1 and TRBJ1-2, with 9 nucleotides matching TRBD1. CDR3 length: 14 residues. Germline-derived CDR1 and CDR2 are SGHRS and YFSETQ. V was clipped by 4 bases and J by 1 base; unmatched bases: 2. The CDR3: CASSEGQGNYGYTF. As DNA, the CDR3 is TGCGCCAGCAGCGAGGGACAGGGTAACTATGGCTACACCTTC.

The gene calls are TRBV5-1 and TRBJ2-7, with 7 positions matching TRBD2. The CDR3 contains 15 residues. Germline V gene data show CDR1 as SGHRS and CDR2 as YFSETQ. With 2 bases clipped from V and 3 bases from J, the junction kept 8 bases outside the gene matches. CDR3 nucleotides: TGCGCCAGCAGCTTTGATGGGAGGGGATACTACGAGCAGTACTTC. This gives the protein CASSFDGRGYYEQYF.

This sequence joins TRBV7-9 and TRBJ2-1, with D uncertain. Germline values: CDR1 SEHNR, CDR2 FQNEAQ (reference sequence). This CDR3 region has 13 residues. Trimming took 7 bases from V and 9 from J, leaving 16 bases between them. Written as DNA, the CDR3 is TGTGCCAGCACCCGCGAGGCCGTCGGTGAGCAGTTCTTC. Protein: CASTREAVGEQFF.

Only one count was recorded for this clone. The chain carries TRBV27 and TRBJ1-5; D call uncertain. Germline lookup yields CDR1 MNHEY and CDR2 SMNVEV (reference sequence). The CDR3 totals 13 residues. With 3 bases removed from V and 3 bases from J, the gap between germline ends came to 6 bases. CDR3 protein: CASSFSYNQPQHF. The CDR3 DNA reads TGTGCCAGCAGTTTCAGTTACAATCAGCCCCAGCATTTT.

The chain couples TRBV5-6 to TRBJ1-2; 7 bases agree with TRBD1. The CDR3 runs 13 residues. Losses at the gene ends were 4 bases for V and 10 bases for J; bases not matched to a gene: 10. Germline V gene lookup returns CDR1 SGHDT and CDR2 YYEEEE. CDR3 region: CASSLWDSLAYTF. The CDR3 region has the DNA TGTGCCAGCAGCCTCTGGGACAGCCTCGCCTACACCTTC.

This chain joins TRBV15 and TRBJ2-3; D gene ambiguous. V was clipped by 0 bases and J by 0 bases, with 4 bases between them. Germline-derived CDR1 and CDR2 are LNHNV and YYDKDF (reference sequence). The CDR3 loop spans 14 amino acids. CDR3 bases: TGTGCCACCAGCAGAGATGATAGCACAGATACGCAGTATTTT. Translating gives CATSRDDSTDTQYF.

The chain recombines TRBV6-6 with TRBJ2-7, with 10 nucleotides matching TRBD2. The CDR3 totals 15 residues. The V segment lost 5 bases and the J segment 0 bases; nucleotides outside the gene matches: 4. Germline V gives CDR1 MNHNY, CDR2 SVGAGI (reference sequence). The CDR3 DNA sequence: TGTGCCAGCAGTGAGACTAGCGGGTCCTCCTACGAGCAGTACTTC. The encoded protein is CASSETSGSSYEQYF.